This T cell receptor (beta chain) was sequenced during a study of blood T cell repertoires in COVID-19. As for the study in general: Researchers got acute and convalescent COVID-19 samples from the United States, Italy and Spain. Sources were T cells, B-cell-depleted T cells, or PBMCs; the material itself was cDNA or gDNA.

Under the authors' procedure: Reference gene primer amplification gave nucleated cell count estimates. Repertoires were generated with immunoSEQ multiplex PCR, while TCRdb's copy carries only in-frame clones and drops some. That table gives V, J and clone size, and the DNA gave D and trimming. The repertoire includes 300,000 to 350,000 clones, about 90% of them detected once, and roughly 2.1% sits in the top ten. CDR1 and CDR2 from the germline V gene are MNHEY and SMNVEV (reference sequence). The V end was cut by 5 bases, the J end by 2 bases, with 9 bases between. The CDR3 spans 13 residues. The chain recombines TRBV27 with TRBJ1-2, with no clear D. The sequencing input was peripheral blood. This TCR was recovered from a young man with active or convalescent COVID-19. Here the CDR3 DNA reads TGTGCCAGCAGTCTGACAAGAAACTATGGCTACACCTTC. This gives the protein CASSLTRNYGYTF.